The T cell receptor beta chain under discussion was sequenced for a study of CD8+ T cells in alopecia areata (dated by TCRdb to the late 2010s). Background for the entire study: Treated patients were enrolled in an open-label pilot trial of oral tofacitinib, 5 to 10 mg twice daily, for moderate-to-severe alopecia areata. High-throughput TCRbeta sequencing was used to examine T cell clonal expansion in alopecia areata in both the C3H/HeJ mouse model and human patients. RNA was obtained with the PAXgene miRNA kit for fixed scalp, the miRNeasy kit for PBMCs, and the RNeasy kit for mouse skin. Patients on tofacitinib were biopsied at baseline and after 4 and 24 weeks of treatment, and several of the patients also had a later scalp biopsy. Clonality in the scalp was compared among normal scalp (n=4), patchy alopecia areata scalp (n=8), and alopecia totalis/universalis scalp (n=8). On the human side, TCRbeta sequencing was run on scalp tissue and on sorted CD4+ and CD8+ peripheral blood T cells from healthy controls and from alopecia areata patients with either patchy or totalis/universalis disease. Patients stayed on tofacitinib for 6 to 18 months and then had 6 months of follow-up off drug so that delayed response and recurrence could be assessed. TCRbeta CDR3 regions were amplified by immunoSEQ multiplex PCR with 35 Vbeta forward and 13 Jbeta reverse primers. The SALT score, which quantifies the percentage of affected scalp surface area, was used to measure disease severity in treated patients. What the work shows at the level of the full study, not this receptor alone: Higher clonality and more expanded CD8+ clones were observed in lesional scalp than in normal scalp, particularly in alopecia totalis/universalis, a finding suggestive of antigenic drive. Resident alphabeta T cells in normal human skin are also sequenced, complicating scalp TCR repertoire analysis, unlike mouse skin dominated by gammadelta T cells. The treated cohort was small, with a single nonresponder, so links between baseline CD8+ expansion and response need larger studies. Tofacitinib significantly lowered scalp clonality and the number of expanded CD8+ clones among the top 100 scalp clones. Shared TCR sequences between patients were less evident than in mice, which may be partly attributable to HLA diversity in the patient population. During tofacitinib treatment, many expanded lesional clones stuck around in both scalp and blood, and this persistence may partly explain why relapse happens after treatment is stopped.

What the time point label conveys for this sample: about four weeks on oral tofacitinib. The sample's treatment or condition label, in plain terms: oral pan-JAK inhibitor, 5-10 mg twice daily. Lesional scalp punch biopsies and peripheral blood were obtained from alopecia areata patients. PBMCs were isolated by density centrifugation and stained for CD3, CD4 and CD8, and CD4+ and CD8+ T cells were sorted on a FACSAria. On this clone itself: Its antigen is unknown. No base qualities exist here, and no much larger clone lies one base off it.

Library preparation used the immunoSEQ multiplex PCR assay. For TCR sequencing, RNA was extracted from every sample and reverse transcribed into cDNA to serve as template. First-strand cDNA was synthesized using SuperScript III with a 2:1 mix of oligo-dT and random hexamers. Amplification bias was assessed with a synthetic immune receptor repertoire, and residual bias was removed computationally. Concerning the study's data processing: Raw reads were preprocessed for error removal, and CDR3 was defined according to IMGT conventions as running from the conserved cysteine to phenylalanine. Clonality was calculated as 1 minus Shannon entropy normalized by log2 of the number of productive unique TCRs. Scalp TCRbeta sequences were cross-referenced with sorted blood CD4 and CD8 repertoires so that the CD4 or CD8 identity of scalp clones could be inferred. Sourced from immuneACCESS, this table was stored by TCRdb with only in-frame sequences that have V and J called. A share of the clones is absent; for the studies checked, an unresolved V gene accounts for under half, and the remainder has no known explanation. V, J and clone size derive from that table, while D and trimming were established from the DNA sequence. For this sample the table gives approximately 45,000 clones, of which less than 70% were detected only once. 20% to 25% of the sample comes from the top ten.

Inclusive of the bounding cysteine and phenylalanine, the CDR3 is 16 residues long. The sequence is cut down to CDR3 DNA, 48 bases in frame from base 1. Germline trimming: 0 bases from V, 4 bases from J; junction bases outside gene matches: 5. Sequences MGHRA (CDR1) and YSYEKL (CDR2) are obtained from the germline V gene. The chain was built from TRBV4-1 and TRBJ2-1, and 8 junction bases match TRBD2. The TCR comes from a human donor with alopecia areata. Source: CD8+ T cells sorted from blood, taken at week 4, from a patient treated with tofacitinib. The CDR3 amino acid sequence is: CASSQELASGYNEQFF. The sequenced DNA: TGCGCCAGCAGCCAAGAGTTGGCTAGCGGGTACAATGAGCAGTTCTTC.